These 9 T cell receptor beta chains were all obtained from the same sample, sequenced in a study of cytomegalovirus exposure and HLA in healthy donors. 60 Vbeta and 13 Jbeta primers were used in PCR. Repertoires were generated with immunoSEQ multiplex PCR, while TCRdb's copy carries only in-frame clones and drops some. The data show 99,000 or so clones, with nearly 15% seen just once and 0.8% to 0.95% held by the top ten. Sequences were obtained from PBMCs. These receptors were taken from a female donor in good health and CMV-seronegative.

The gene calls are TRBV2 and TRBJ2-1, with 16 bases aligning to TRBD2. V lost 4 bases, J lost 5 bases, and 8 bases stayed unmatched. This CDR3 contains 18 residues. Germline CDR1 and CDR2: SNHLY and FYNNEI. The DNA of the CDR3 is TGTGCCAGCAGTGGGCCGGGACTAGCGGGGGGGCGGCACAATGAGCAGTTCTTC. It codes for CASSGPGLAGGRHNEQFF. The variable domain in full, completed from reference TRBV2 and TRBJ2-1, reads EPEVTQTPSHQVTQMGQEVILRCVPISNHLYFYWYRQILGQKVEFLVSFYNNEISEKSEIFDDQFSVERPDGSNFTLKIRSTKLEDSAMYFCASSGPGLAGGRHNEQFFGPGTRLTVL.

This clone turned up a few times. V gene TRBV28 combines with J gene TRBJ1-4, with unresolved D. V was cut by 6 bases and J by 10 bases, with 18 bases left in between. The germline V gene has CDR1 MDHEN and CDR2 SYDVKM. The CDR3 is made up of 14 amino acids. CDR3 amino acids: CASRTDQSGGKLFF. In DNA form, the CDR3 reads TGTGCCAGCAGGACGGACCAATCGGGAGGAAAACTGTTTTTT.

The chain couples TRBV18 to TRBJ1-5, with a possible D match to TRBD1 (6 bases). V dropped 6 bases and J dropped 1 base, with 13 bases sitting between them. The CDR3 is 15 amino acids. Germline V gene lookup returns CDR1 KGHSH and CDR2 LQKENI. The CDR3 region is CASSRDKGSNQPQHF. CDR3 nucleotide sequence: TGTGCCAGCTCCCGGGACAAAGGGAGCAATCAGCCCCAGCATTTT.

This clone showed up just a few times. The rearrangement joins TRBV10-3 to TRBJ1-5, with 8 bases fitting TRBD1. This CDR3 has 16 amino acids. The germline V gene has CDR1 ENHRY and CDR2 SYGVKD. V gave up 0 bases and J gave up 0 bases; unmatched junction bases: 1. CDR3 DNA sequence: TGTGCCATCAGTGAGTCCGGACAGGGTAGCAATCAGCCCCAGCATTTT. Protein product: CAISESGQGSNQPQHF.

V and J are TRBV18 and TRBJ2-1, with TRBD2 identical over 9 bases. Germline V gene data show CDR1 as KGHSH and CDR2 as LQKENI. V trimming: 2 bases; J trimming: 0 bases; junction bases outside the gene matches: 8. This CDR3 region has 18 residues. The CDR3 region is CASSPLASGVSSYNEQFF. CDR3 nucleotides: TGTGCCAGCTCACCATTGGCTAGCGGGGTTAGCTCCTACAATGAGCAGTTCTTC.

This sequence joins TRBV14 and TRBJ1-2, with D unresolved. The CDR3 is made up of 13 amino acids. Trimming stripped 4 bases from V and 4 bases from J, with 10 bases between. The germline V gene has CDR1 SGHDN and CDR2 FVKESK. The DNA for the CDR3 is TGTGCCAGCAGCCCCCTCCCCCTCTATGGCTACACCTTC. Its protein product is CASSPLPLYGYTF.

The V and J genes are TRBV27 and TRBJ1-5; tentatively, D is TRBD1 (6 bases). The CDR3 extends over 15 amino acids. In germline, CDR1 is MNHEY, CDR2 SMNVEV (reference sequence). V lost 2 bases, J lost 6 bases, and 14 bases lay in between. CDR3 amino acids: CASSLTQGLSQPQHF. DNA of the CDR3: TGTGCCAGCAGTTTAACCCAGGGGCTCAGTCAGCCCCAGCATTTT.

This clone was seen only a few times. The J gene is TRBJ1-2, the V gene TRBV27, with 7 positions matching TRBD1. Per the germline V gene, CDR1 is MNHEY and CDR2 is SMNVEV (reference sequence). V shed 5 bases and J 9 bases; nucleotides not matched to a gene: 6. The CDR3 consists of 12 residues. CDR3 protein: CASSTGQERYTF. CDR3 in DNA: TGTGCCAGCAGTACCGGACAGGAACGCTACACCTTC.

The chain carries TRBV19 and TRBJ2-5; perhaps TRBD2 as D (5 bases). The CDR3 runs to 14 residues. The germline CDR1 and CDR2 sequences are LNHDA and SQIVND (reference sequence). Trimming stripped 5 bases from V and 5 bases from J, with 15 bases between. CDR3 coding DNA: TGTGCCAGTAGTGGATCGGGGTCACTGGAGACCCAGTACTTC. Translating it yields CASSGSGSLETQYF.